This TCR beta chain was recorded in a study of T cells after yellow fever vaccination. About the research overall: Preparation used SMART-Seq v4 Ultra Low Input for the low-cell-number fractions. Study-wide findings and caveats: Most clones from primary vaccination were detected again post-booster (96% CD4, around 88% CD8). The secondary response was weaker but peaked faster, day 5 versus 15.

As TCR cDNA was made by 5'RACE template switching, a universal primer site and UMIs were added. TCRdb processed the 5' RACE reads anew with MiXCR; each CDR3 protein has one entry. Of under 300,000 distinct CDR3 sequences listed, around 13% were seen once; the top ten hold roughly 0.5%. This CDR3 spans 14 amino acids. Germline CDR1 ENHRY, CDR2 SYGVKD. The V and J ends lost 10 bases and 5 bases, in that order; junction bases with no gene match: 8. This clonotype was recorded many times. Its specificity is unknown. Here the sequenced sample was CD4+ T cells sorted from PBMCs, taken 45 days after the yellow fever booster vaccination. The rearrangement joins TRBV10-3 to TRBJ2-3; 11 bases are a match to TRBD1. The clonotype comes from a young man who received the YFV17D yellow fever vaccine. The CDR3 DNA reads TGTGCCACCTGTCCCGGGACAGGGGGAGATACGCAGTATTTT. Translating it yields CATCPGTGGDTQYF.